The rows below give T cell receptor beta chains drawn from one sample of a study of blood T cell repertoires in COVID-19. Sequenced by immunoSEQ multiplex PCR; TCRdb stores in-frame clones only, minus some. The table shows tens of thousands of clones, with about 88% occurring only once. Input material: peripheral blood. These receptors were obtained from a human donor in a cohort sampled during active COVID-19. CDR3s include the opening cysteine and the closing phenylalanine or tryptophan. D genes are given only for firm matches. Not all rows give a size; the values are once, few, many and, for expanded clones, a class.

clone size,V gene,D gene,J gene,CDR3 DNA,CDR3 protein
NA,TRBV28,NA,TRBJ2-7,TGTGCCAGCTCCGCAGGGGACCACGAGCAGTACTTC,CASSAGDHEQYF
NA,TRBV6-2/TRBV6-3,TRBD2,TRBJ2-7,TGTGCCAGCAGTCCCGTAGCGGGAGGGCCGTACGAGCAGTACTTC,CASSPVAGGPYEQYF
NA,TRBV2,TRBD1,TRBJ1-5,TGTGCCAGCACCCAACAAAGGGGGCCGCAGCCCCAGCATTTT,CASTQQRGPQPQHF
NA,TRBV5-1,TRBD2,TRBJ2-7,TGCGCCAGCAGCTTGGCTAGTAGCGGGACCTACGAGCAGTACTTC,CASSLASSGTYEQYF
NA,TRBV5-6,NA,TRBJ1-1,TGTGCCAGCAGCTTCACAGGCGGGAACACTGAAGCTTTCTTT,CASSFTGGNTEAFF
NA,TRBV6-4,NA,TRBJ1-5,TGTGCCAGCAGTGTCCCCCAGGGGCAGGGCAATCAGCCCCAGCATTTT,CASSVPQGQGNQPQHF
NA,TRBV5-6,NA,TRBJ1-5,TGTGCCAGCAGCTTGTCCCCGGACAGACGACAGCCCCAGCATTTT,CASSLSPDRRQPQHF
NA,TRBV5-4,NA,TRBJ1-2,TGTGCCAGCAGCTTGAAACAGGCAGCTAACTATGGCTACACCTTC,CASSLKQAANYGYTF
NA,TRBV5-6,NA,TRBJ1-3,TGTGCCAGCAGCTTGGGAGTTTCGGGATTTGGAAACACCATATATTTT,CASSLGVSGFGNTIYF
NA,TRBV29-1,NA,TRBJ1-1,TGCAGCGCGTCACTCGGGGTGAACACTGAAGCTTTCTTT,CSASLGVNTEAFF
few,TRBV10-3,TRBD1,TRBJ2-7,TGTGCCACGAAAGTGGGACAGGGCCACGAGCAGTACTTC,CATKVGQGHEQYF
NA,TRBV30,TRBD2,TRBJ2-1,TGTGCCTGGAGGCCGGGACTAGGAAGGAGGGAGCAGTTCTTC,CAWRPGLGRREQFF
NA,TRBV10-3,NA,TRBJ1-1,TGTGCCATCAGTGAGTCAAGGCCAGGAGCTAGCGGCACTGAAGCTTTCTTT,CAISESRPGASGTEAFF
NA,TRBV9,NA,TRBJ1-1,TGTGCCAGCAGCGCCCGGGACAAGAACACTGAAGCTTTCTTT,CASSARDKNTEAFF
once,TRBV7-9,NA,TRBJ2-1,TGTGCCAGCAGCGCAAGACAGTACAATGAGCAGTTCTTC,CASSARQYNEQFF
NA,TRBV4-1,TRBD2,TRBJ2-3,TGCGCCAGCAGCCCGGGACTAGCAGATACGCAGTATTTT,CASSPGLADTQYF
NA,TRBV30,TRBD2,TRBJ2-2,TGTGCCTGGGCGGGACTAGCGCCCACCGGGGAGCTGTTTTTT,CAWAGLAPTGELFF
NA,TRBV5-1,TRBD1,TRBJ1-6,TGCGCCAGCCGCGAGACGACAGGGAACTCACCCCTCCACTTT,CASRETTGNSPLHF
NA,TRBV18,NA,TRBJ2-2,TGTGCCAGCTCACGGGACATAGGGACCGGGGAGCTGTTTTTT,CASSRDIGTGELFF
NA,TRBV9,NA,TRBJ2-5,TGTGCCAGCAGCGTAGCCGGGGGTACCGGGGAGACCCAGTACTTC,CASSVAGGTGETQYF
NA,TRBV2,NA,TRBJ2-7,TGTGCCAGCAGTGAAGGGCCCTACGAGCAGTACTTC,CASSEGPYEQYF
NA,TRBV30,TRBD2,TRBJ2-7,TGTGCCTGGAGTCTCAAGACTAGCGGGAGGGCCGGGTACGAGCAGTACTTC,CAWSLKTSGRAGYEQYF
once,TRBV5-8,TRBD2,TRBJ2-3,TGTGCCAGCAGCAAGTATAGCGGGAAGGGGACAGATACGCAGTATTTT,CASSKYSGKGTDTQYF
NA,TRBV5-5,NA,TRBJ1-1,TGTGCCAGCAGCTTGACTCCTATATCCGCCGGTAGTGAAGCTTTCTTT,CASSLTPISAGSEAFF
NA,TRBV6-5,NA,TRBJ2-7,TGTGCCAGCAGTTACTCTACCCCCGGGACAAACTACGAGCAGTACTTC,CASSYSTPGTNYEQYF
once,TRBV30,NA,TRBJ2-5,TGTGCCTGGAGTAGTCAGGTTCAAGAGACCCAGTACTTC,CAWSSQVQETQYF
medium-sized,TRBV7-3,TRBD1,TRBJ2-2,TGTGCCAGCAGCTTAGGGACAGGGTTGGCCGGGGAGCTGTTTTTT,CASSLGTGLAGELFF
NA,TRBV7-2,NA,TRBJ1-3,TGTGCCAGCAGCAAGCTAGGGGGATTTTCCTCTGGAAACACCATATATTTT,CASSKLGGFSSGNTIYF
NA,TRBV28,NA,TRBJ1-4,TGTGCCAGCAGTTCCGGGGGTCTAGGTGAAAAACTGTTTTTT,CASSSGGLGEKLFF
few,TRBV7-9,TRBD2,TRBJ2-3,TGTGCCAGCAGCTTGGGGGATGGTAGCGGGAGAGTTACAGATACGCAGTATTTT,CASSLGDGSGRVTDTQYF
medium-sized,TRBV6-4,NA,TRBJ2-3,TGTGCCAGCAGTGACTCCAACACAGATACGCAGTATTTT,CASSDSNTDTQYF
NA,TRBV27,NA,TRBJ1-2,TGTGCCAGCAGTTTATCCCCGGCGGGGTGGGGTTCGGATGGCTACACCTTC,CASSLSPAGWGSDGYTF
NA,TRBV4-1,NA,TRBJ2-7,TGCGCCAGCAGCCAAGACCCCCGGGACACGAAAACCTACGAGCAGTACTTC,CASSQDPRDTKTYEQYF
NA,TRBV7-8,TRBD1,TRBJ1-1,TGTGCCAGCAGCTTAACAGGGGGGCAACTGAACACTGAAGCTTTCTTT,CASSLTGGQLNTEAFF
NA,TRBV30,NA,TRBJ2-7,TGTGCCTGGAGTGTTCCGCGGGATACTTCCTACGAGCAGTACTTC,CAWSVPRDTSYEQYF
NA,TRBV10-3,NA,TRBJ2-3,TGTGCCATCAGTGAGTCCATCGGAAGGGGAACAGATACGCAGTATTTT,CAISESIGRGTDTQYF
once,TRBV5-6,TRBD1,TRBJ1-2,TGTGCCAGCAGCCCGGGACAGGGGATATATGGCTACACCTTC,CASSPGQGIYGYTF
NA,TRBV14,TRBD2,TRBJ2-3,TGTGCCAGCAGCGAGTCGGCGGGACTAGCGGCTAGCACAGATACGCAGTATTTT,CASSESAGLAASTDTQYF
NA,TRBV19,NA,TRBJ1-2,TGTGCCAGTAGCCCATCCCCTCCTGGGAGGGGAAATGGCTACACCTTC,CASSPSPPGRGNGYTF
NA,TRBV5-4,NA,TRBJ2-3,TGTGCCAGCAGCTTGGACAGACCTACAAGCACAGATACGCAGTATTTT,CASSLDRPTSTDTQYF